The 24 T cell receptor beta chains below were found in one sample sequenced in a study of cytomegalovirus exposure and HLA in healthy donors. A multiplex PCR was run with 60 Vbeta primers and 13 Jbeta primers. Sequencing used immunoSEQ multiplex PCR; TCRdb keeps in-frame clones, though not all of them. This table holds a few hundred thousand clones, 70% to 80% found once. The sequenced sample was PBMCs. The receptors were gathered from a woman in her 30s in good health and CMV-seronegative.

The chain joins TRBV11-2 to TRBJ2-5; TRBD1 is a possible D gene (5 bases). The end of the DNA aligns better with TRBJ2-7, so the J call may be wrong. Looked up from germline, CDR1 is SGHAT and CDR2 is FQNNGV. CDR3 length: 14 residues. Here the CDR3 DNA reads TGTGCCAGCAGCTCCGAAGACAGTCCCTACGAGCAGTACTTC. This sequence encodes CASSSEDSPYEQYF.

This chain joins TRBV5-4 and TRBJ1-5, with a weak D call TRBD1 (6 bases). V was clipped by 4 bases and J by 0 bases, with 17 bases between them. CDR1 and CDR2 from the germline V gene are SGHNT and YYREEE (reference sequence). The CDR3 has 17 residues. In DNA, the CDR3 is TGTGCCAGCAGCCCTTGGACAGATACCTATAGCAATCAGCCCCAGCATTTT. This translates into CASSPWTDTYSNQPQHF.

The DNA for the CDR3 is TGTGCCAGCAGCTTAGGTGAGGGCGCTAACTATGGCTACACCTTC. Protein sequence: CASSLGEGANYGYTF. The V call is TRBV11-3, the J call TRBJ1-2; D is undetermined. V lost 1 base to trimming and J lost 0 bases, with 9 bases between them. Germline assignment: CDR1 SGHNT and CDR2 YENEEA. The CDR3 runs 15 residues.

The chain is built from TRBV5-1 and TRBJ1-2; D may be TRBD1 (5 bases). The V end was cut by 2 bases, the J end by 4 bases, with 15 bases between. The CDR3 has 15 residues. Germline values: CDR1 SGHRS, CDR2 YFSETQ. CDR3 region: CASSFAGDLSYGYTF. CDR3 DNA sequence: TGCGCCAGCAGCTTTGCTGGGGACTTAAGCTATGGCTACACCTTC.

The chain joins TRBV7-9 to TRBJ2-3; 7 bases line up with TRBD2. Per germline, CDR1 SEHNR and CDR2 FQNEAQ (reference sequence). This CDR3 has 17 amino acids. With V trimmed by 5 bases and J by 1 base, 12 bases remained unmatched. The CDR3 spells CASSHKGAGERTDTQYF. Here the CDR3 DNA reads TGTGCCAGCAGCCACAAGGGTGCGGGAGAACGCACAGATACGCAGTATTTT.

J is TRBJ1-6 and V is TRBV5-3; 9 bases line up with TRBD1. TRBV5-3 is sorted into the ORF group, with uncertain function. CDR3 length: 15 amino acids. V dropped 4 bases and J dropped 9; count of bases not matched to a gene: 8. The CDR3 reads CARSSPGQGVSPLHF. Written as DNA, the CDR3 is TGTGCCAGAAGCAGCCCGGGACAGGGAGTTTCACCCCTCCACTTT.

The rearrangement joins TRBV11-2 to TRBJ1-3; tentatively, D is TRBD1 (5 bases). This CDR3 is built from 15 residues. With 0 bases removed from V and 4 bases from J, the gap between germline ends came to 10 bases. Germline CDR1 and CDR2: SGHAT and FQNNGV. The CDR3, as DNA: TGTGCCAGCAGCTTAGAGCGGGGGAGCGGAAACACCATATATTTT. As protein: CASSLERGSGNTIYF.

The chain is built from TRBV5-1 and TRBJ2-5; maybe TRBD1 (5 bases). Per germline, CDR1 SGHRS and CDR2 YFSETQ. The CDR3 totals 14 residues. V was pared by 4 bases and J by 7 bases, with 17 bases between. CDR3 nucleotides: TGCGCCAGCAGCCAGGATAGGGGTATGGGGACCCAGTACTTC. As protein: CASSQDRGMGTQYF.

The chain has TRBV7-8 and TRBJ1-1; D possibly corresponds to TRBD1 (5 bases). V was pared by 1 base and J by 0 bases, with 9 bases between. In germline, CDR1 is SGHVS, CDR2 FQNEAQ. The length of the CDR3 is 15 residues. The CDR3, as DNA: TGTGCCAGCAGCTTAGTGGGAGGGGTGAACACTGAAGCTTTCTTT. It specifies CASSLVGGVNTEAFF.

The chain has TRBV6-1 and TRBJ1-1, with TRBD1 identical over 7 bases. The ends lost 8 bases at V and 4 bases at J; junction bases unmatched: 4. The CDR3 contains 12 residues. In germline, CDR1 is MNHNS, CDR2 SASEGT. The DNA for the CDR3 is TGTGCCAGCGCCCAGGGGGGCACTGAAGCTTTCTTT. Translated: CASAQGGTEAFF.

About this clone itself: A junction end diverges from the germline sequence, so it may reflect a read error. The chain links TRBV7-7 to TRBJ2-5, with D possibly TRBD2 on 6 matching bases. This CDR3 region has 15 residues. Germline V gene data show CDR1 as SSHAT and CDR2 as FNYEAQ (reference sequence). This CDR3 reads CASSLKLASLETQYF. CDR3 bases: TGTGCTAGCAGCCTAAAACTAGCTAGCCTAGAGACCCAGTACTTC.

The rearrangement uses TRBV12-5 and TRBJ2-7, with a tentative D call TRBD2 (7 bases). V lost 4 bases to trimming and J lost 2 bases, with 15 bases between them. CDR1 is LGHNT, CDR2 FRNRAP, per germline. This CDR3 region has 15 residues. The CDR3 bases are TGTGCTAGTGGTTCCCTGGGGGGGCCTCCCTACGAGCAGTACTTC. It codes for CASGSLGGPPYEQYF.

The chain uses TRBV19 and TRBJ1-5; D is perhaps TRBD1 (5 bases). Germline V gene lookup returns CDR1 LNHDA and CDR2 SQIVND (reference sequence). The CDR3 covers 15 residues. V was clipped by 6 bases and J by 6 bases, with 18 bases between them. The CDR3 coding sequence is TGTGCCAGTAGCCCCGGGGAGGGGCGTAGTCAGCCCCAGCATTTT. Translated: CASSPGEGRSQPQHF.

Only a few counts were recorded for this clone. CDR3 DNA sequence: TGCGCCAGCAGCTTGAGTACAGGGACCTACGAGCAGTACTTC. Protein sequence: CASSLSTGTYEQYF. The chain employs TRBV5-1 and TRBJ2-7; maybe TRBD1 (6 bases). Trimming shortened V by 1 base and J by 2 bases, and 10 bases separated the two germline ends. Germline V gives CDR1 SGHRS, CDR2 YFSETQ. The CDR3 is made up of 14 amino acids.

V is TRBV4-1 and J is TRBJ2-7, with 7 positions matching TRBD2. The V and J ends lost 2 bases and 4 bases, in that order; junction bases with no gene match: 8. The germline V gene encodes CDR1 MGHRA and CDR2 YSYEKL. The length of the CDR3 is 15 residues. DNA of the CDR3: TGCGCCAGCAGCCAACTGGGAGGGCAGGAGTACGAGCAGTACTTC. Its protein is CASSQLGGQEYEQYF.

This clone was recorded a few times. CDR3 sequence reads: CASSMGTGTHIQYF. The CDR3 DNA sequence: TGTGCCAGCAGTATGGGGACAGGGACGCACATTCAGTACTTC. The chain joins TRBV28 to TRBJ2-4; 9 nucleotides align to TRBD1. V shed 5 bases, J shed 8 bases, and the junction held 7 bases outside the gene matches. Germline loops: CDR1 MDHEN, CDR2 SYDVKM. CDR3 length equals 14 residues.

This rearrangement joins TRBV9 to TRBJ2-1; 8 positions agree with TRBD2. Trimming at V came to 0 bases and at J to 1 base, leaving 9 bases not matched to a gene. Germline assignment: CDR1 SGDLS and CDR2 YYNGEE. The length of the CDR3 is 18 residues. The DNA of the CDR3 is TGTGCCAGCAGCGTAGCGTCTCCAGCGGGGGTATCCTACAATGAGCAGTTCTTC. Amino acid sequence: CASSVASPAGVSYNEQFF.

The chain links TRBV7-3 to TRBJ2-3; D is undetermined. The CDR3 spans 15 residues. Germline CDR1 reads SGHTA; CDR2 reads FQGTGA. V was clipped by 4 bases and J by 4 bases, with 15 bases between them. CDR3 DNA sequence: TGTGCCAGCAGCTCACCCCTAGACCCATCAGATACGCAGTATTTT. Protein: CASSSPLDPSDTQYF.

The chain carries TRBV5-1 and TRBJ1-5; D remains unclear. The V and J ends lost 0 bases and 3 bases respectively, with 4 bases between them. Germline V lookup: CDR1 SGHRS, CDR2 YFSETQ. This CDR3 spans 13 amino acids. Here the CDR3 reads CASSLEPNQPQHF. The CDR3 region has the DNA TGCGCCAGCAGCTTGGAGCCCAATCAGCCCCAGCATTTT.

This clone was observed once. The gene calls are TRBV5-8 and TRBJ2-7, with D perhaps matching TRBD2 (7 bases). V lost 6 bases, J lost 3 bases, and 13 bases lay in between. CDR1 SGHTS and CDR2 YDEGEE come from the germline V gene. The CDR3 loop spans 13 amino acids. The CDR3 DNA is TGTGCCAGCACCTGGGGGGGCGGCTACGAGCAGTACTTC. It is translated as CASTWGGGYEQYF.

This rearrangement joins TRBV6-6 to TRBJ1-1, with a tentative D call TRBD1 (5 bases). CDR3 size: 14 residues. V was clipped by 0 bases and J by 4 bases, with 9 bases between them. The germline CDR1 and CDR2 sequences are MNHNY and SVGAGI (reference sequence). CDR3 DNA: TGTGCCAGCAGTTACTCGCAGACAGCCACTGAAGCTTTCTTT. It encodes CASSYSQTATEAFF.

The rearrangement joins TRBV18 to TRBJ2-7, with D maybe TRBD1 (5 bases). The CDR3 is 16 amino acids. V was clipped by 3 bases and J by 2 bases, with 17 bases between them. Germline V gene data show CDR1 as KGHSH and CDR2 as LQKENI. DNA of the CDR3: TGTGCCAGCTCACCCTCTCAGGGTATGGGTCCCTACGAGCAGTACTTC. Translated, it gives CASSPSQGMGPYEQYF.

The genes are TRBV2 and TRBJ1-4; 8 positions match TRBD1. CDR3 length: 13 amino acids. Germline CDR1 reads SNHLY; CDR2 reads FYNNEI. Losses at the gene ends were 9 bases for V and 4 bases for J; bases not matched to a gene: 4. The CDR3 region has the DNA TGTGCCAGTACCAGGGGGCTTAATGAAAAACTGTTTTTT. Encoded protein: CASTRGLNEKLFF.

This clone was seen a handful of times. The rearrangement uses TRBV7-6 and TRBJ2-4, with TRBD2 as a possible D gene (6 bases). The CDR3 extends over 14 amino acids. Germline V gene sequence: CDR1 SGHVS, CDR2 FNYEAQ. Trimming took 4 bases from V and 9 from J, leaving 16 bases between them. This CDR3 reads CASSSGLPSGIQYF. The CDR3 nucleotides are TGTGCCAGCAGCTCCGGACTACCCAGCGGCATTCAGTACTTC.